The 13 T cell receptor beta chains given below trace back to one sample, sequenced in a study of cytotoxic CD8 clonotypes in ibrutinib-treated CLL. Data came from immunoSEQ multiplex PCR; TCRdb stores just in-frame clones and leaves some out. The data hold 200,000 to 250,000 clones, with about four fifths observed a single time. The material was PBMCs, obtained after 12 months of ibrutinib treatment. These receptors were taken from a human donor with chronic lymphocytic leukemia.

Note on this clone: This clone may be a read error of a much larger clone one base away. The gene calls are TRBV7-3 and TRBJ2-5; D is unclear. The CDR3 has 11 amino acids. Germline loops: CDR1 SGHTA, CDR2 FQGTGA. Trimming pared 5 bases from V and 1 base from J, leaving 2 bases between. In DNA, the CDR3 is TGTGCCAGCAGCCCCCAAGAGACCCAGTACTTC. As protein: CASSPQETQYF. Filled out from reference TRBV7-3 and TRBJ2-5, the complete variable domain reads GAGVSQTPSNKVTEKGKYVELRCDPISGHTALYWYRQSLGQGPEFLIYFQGTGAADDSGLPNDRFFAVRPEGSVSTLKIQRTERGDSAVYLCASSPQETQYFGPGTRLLVL.

Points on this clone: Other DNA sequences from this sample encode an identical CDR3 as well. The chain links TRBV19 to TRBJ2-3; D might be TRBD2 (7 bases). Trimming shortened V by 6 bases and J by 6 bases, and 13 bases separated the two germline ends. This CDR3 region has 13 residues. CDR1 and CDR2 (germline): LNHDA, SQIVND (reference sequence). The CDR3: CASRVAGADTQYF. The CDR3 DNA reads as TGTGCCAGTAGGGTGGCGGGGGCCGATACGCAGTATTTT.

This clone was observed a handful of times. The J gene is TRBJ2-7, the V gene TRBV30, with a weak D call TRBD1 (6 bases). Germline V CDR1 and CDR2: GTSNPN, SVGIG (reference sequence). The CDR3 contains 12 residues. The V end was cut by 8 bases, the J end by 0 bases, with 11 bases between. The CDR3 is CALTGGSYEQYF. Written as DNA, the CDR3 is TGTGCCCTGACAGGAGGCTCCTACGAGCAGTACTTC.

About this clone: The junction differs from germline at one of its ends, possibly a read error. The gene calls are TRBV6-5 and TRBJ1-2; D call uncertain. The germline gives CDR1 MNHEY, CDR2 SVGAGI. The CDR3 spans 11 residues. CDR3 coding DNA: TGTGCCAGCAGTTACGGCCCCGTCGCAACTTTC. Its translation is CASSYGPVATF.

The genes are TRBV29-1 and TRBJ1-1, with a tentative D call TRBD1 (5 bases). CDR1 SQVTM and CDR2 ANQGSEA come from the germline V gene. The CDR3 length is 12 residues. V shed 6 bases and J shed 8 bases, with 16 bases lying between them. The CDR3 bases are TGCAGCGTCTGGGTCAGGGCCGTCGAAGCTTTCTTT. Amino acids: CSVWVRAVEAFF.

DNA for the CDR3: TGTGCCAGCAGCTTAAGTCAGGCGGGTCCGGCTTTCTTT. Translating gives CASSLSQAGPAFF. This chain connects TRBV7-3 to TRBJ1-1, with D hard to call. V lost 1 base and J 11 bases, leaving 14 bases between the germline ends. CDR3 size: 13 residues. Germline V lookup: CDR1 SGHTA, CDR2 FQGTGA.

The chain couples TRBV19 to TRBJ1-1; D is ambiguous. CDR1 LNHDA and CDR2 SQIVND come from the germline V gene (reference sequence). The germline V and J ends were trimmed by 4 bases and 1 base, with 7 bases remaining between them. The CDR3 spans 13 residues. This CDR3 is CASSRARNTEAFF. The CDR3 region has the DNA TGTGCCAGTAGTAGGGCCCGGAACACTGAAGCTTTCTTT.

The genes are TRBV4-1 and TRBJ2-1; TRBD2 matches at 10 bases. V shed 0 bases and J 3 bases; nucleotides not matched to a gene: 2. This CDR3 contains 16 residues. Germline values: CDR1 MGHRA, CDR2 YSYEKL. CDR3 amino acids: CASSQDIAGGYNEQFF. For the CDR3, the DNA is TGCGCCAGCAGCCAAGATATAGCGGGAGGCTACAATGAGCAGTTCTTC.

The chain uses TRBV2 and TRBJ2-2; no reliable D call. Per the germline V gene, CDR1 is SNHLY and CDR2 is FYNNEI. The CDR3 runs 16 residues. The V and J ends lost 5 bases and 0 bases respectively, with 13 bases between them. CDR3: CASSIQSLANTGELFF. The CDR3 DNA sequence: TGTGCCAGCAGTATCCAATCCCTCGCGAACACCGGGGAGCTGTTTTTT.

The rearrangement joins TRBV6-1 to TRBJ2-6; D not resolved. The CDR3 is made up of 14 amino acids. Germline loops: CDR1 MNHNS, CDR2 SASEGT. V lost 8 bases and J lost 0, with 8 bases in between. This CDR3 is CASEEISGANVLTF. CDR3 sequence (DNA): TGTGCCAGCGAAGAGATCTCTGGGGCCAACGTCCTGACTTTC.

The chain employs TRBV19 and TRBJ2-7; the D is unclear. The germline V and J ends were trimmed by 5 bases and 1 base, with 9 bases remaining between them. The CDR3 covers 13 residues. Germline CDR1 is LNHDA and CDR2 is SQIVND (reference sequence). The CDR3: CASSGGPSYEQYF. DNA for the CDR3: TGTGCCAGTAGTGGCGGTCCTTCCTACGAGCAGTACTTC.

In its sample, this clone was seen many times. The chain links TRBV2 to TRBJ2-1, with 13 bases that match TRBD2. Germline V gene data show CDR1 as SNHLY and CDR2 as FYNNEI. This CDR3 comprises 15 residues. The J segment lost 4 bases and the V segment lost 10 bases, leaving 7 bases of the junction unmatched. CDR3 in amino acids: CANTGTSGMYNEQFF. The CDR3 DNA is TGTGCCAACACAGGGACTAGCGGGATGTACAATGAGCAGTTCTTC.

The chain combines TRBV27 with TRBJ2-3, with D maybe TRBD2 (7 bases). Germline CDR1 is MNHEY and CDR2 is SMNVEV (reference sequence). The CDR3 spans 17 residues. The ends were cut back, 5 bases at V and 4 bases at J, with 22 bases in the middle. The CDR3 protein is CASSPTPGGGAPDTQYF. The CDR3 DNA follows: TGTGCCAGCAGTCCCACCCCGGGCGGGGGCGCCCCAGATACGCAGTATTTT.